Only a few counts were recorded for the clone carrying this T cell receptor beta chain. Its antigen is unknown. The sample originates from a study of cytomegalovirus exposure and HLA in healthy donors. Study findings and constraints: The dataset shows that most TCR sequences were rare, while some public TCRs occurred in many donors. When a later analysis was performed, an Asian-associated ancestry cluster reportedly had fewer N-insertions than the approximately 680-donor mean.

The CDR3 has 20 amino acids. Germline-derived CDR1 and CDR2 are MNHNS and SASEGT. Germline trimming cut 2 bases from V and 8 bases from J; bases unmatched to any gene: 20. Vbeta (60) and Jbeta (13) primers were used in the PCR. Produced via immunoSEQ multiplex PCR; TCRdb's table is partial and in-frame only. The data show approximately 150,000 clones, with more than 70% seen just once and 2.5% to 3.5% held by the top ten. The V gene is TRBV6-1, the J gene TRBJ1-4; TRBD1 aligns across 10 bases. The TCR originated in a male donor in good health and CMV-seronegative. Sequencing was carried out using PBMCs. The CDR3 nucleotides read TGTGCCAGCAGTGAAACGATAGACAGGGGGCTGGGGAGCTTAAGAGAAAAACTGTTTTTT. This gives the protein CASSETIDRGLGSLREKLFF.